This T cell receptor (beta chain) was documented in a study of blood T cell repertoires in COVID-19 (TCRdb year 2020). About the study as a whole: Samples from collaborators originated in the United States, Italy and Spain and spanned both the acute and convalescent phases of COVID-19. Where available, HLA class I and class II types were taken from metadata supplied by the sample provider and were not determined by assay-based typing. Deeply sampled blood TCRbeta repertoires from subjects exposed to, actively infected with, or recovered from COVID-19 were included in the dataset. Samples came from the ongoing ImmuneRACE study (first 160 participants) plus 1,254 subjects from 6 global collaborators. The prospective study material was composed of cDNA or gDNA derived from T cells, B-cell-depleted T cells, or PBMCs. A de-identified subject ID, COVID-19 status, age in years and sex were almost always included in the sample metadata. The repertoires were released in a freely available public database intended as a resource for research on the immune response to SARS-CoV-2.

To note about this clone: Its target antigen remains unknown. No base quality values were provided; no much bigger clone lies one nucleotide off.

Looking up the germline V gene yields CDR1 SGHRS and CDR2 YFSETQ. Deletion took 3 bases off V and 3 bases off J, with a span of 13 bases between the germline ends. The CDR3 runs 15 residues from the cysteine to the phenylalanine. Just CDR3 DNA is preserved here, 45 bases in frame from base 1. The collaborating institutions used their own protocols to collect whole blood in K2EDTA tubes. For TCRbeta analysis, collaborators shipped samples as frozen whole blood, isolated PBMCs, or DNA extracted from either of those sample types. Points the paper makes about the study in general: The amount of clinical and demographic metadata varied by source and participant and was provided uncurated.

The immunoSEQ Assay, a bias-controlled multiplex PCR, was used to amplify TCRbeta CDR3 regions from genomic DNA. As for the authors' bioinformatics: Within the assay, amplification of reference gene primers was used to estimate how many nucleated cells each sample contained. To quantify the absolute abundance of each unique TCRbeta CDR3 rearrangement, sequence reads were collapsed and filtered. For each sample, productive Simpson clonality was calculated as the square root of Simpson's diversity index across productive rearrangements. What TCRdb holds here is the immuneACCESS table cut down to in-frame rearrangements. Part of the clones is not present; checked against another copy, under half of the missing clones reflect an unresolved V gene, and the others are unexplained. That table is the source of V, J and clone size, and D and trimming were worked out from the DNA. Recorded for this sample are about 220,000 clones; about four fifths of them occurred a single time. The ten largest clones capture approximately 4% of the sample.

The chain was built from TRBV5-1 and TRBJ2-1; the D gene is possibly TRBD2, with 6 bases matching. The sequenced sample consisted of peripheral blood. This clonotype was sampled from a woman of 80 years or more with acute or convalescent COVID-19. At the DNA level, the sequence is TGCGCCAGCAGCTCTTCGGGGGACCACTACAATGAGCAGTTCTTC. Translated, this is CASSSSGDHYNEQFF.